This T cell receptor beta chain was obtained from a study of regulatory and conventional T cells in RAG deficiency. Study-level findings and limits: In Omenn syndrome, sorted "Tregs" may be peripherally activated cells. Other subsets showed roughly 10-fold reductions, but Treg unique TCR beta sequences fell roughly 97-fold in these patients. In Omenn syndrome, Treg and Tconv repertoires overlapped >75%.

The germline CDR1 and CDR2 sequences are MNHEY and SMNVEV (reference sequence). Trimming at V came to 6 bases and at J to 1 base, leaving 8 bases not matched to a gene. The CDR3 covers 15 residues. The method was immunoSEQ multiplex PCR; TCRdb's version includes in-frame clones alone and lacks a portion of them. The sample records around 31,000 clones, just under 90% being singletons. About this clone itself: No antigen is known for it.

These records were also assigned to another study, of regulatory T cells. According to that study: The primer mix had 52 TRBV and 13 TRBJ primers. Skewed V and J usage and few unique V-J pairs marked patient repertoires, most in Tregs.

This sequence was found in a human donor in good health. Input material: CD8+ T cells sorted from blood. J is TRBJ1-1 and V is TRBV27; 7 nucleotides agree with TRBD1. The CDR3 spells CASRDLQGWNTEAFF. The DNA of the CDR3 is TGTGCCAGCAGGGACCTACAGGGGTGGAACACTGAAGCTTTCTTT.